The source of this T cell receptor (beta chain) is a study of a mutant IDH1 vaccine in newly diagnosed glioma. Study results and caveats: Researchers report vaccine-induced immune responses in 93.3% of patients.

The data were produced by immunoSEQ multiplex PCR, yet TCRdb's version contains in-frame clones alone and is incomplete. Among 10,000 to 14,000 clones listed, about four fifths were seen once. Stated time point: week 47, end of study. It was 300 ug of mutant IDH1 20-mer peptide that made up each vaccine dose, given with topical imiquimod. Turning to this clone: Its specificity is not known.

J lost 3 bases, V lost 8 bases, and 12 bases had no gene match. The length of the CDR3 is 15 residues. Germline loops: CDR1 MNHNS, CDR2 SASEGT. The sequence derives from a man in his thirties or forties with glioma. Sequences were derived from PBMCs, sampled from a glioma patient whose treatment included an IDH1 peptide vaccine. The genes are TRBV6-1 and TRBJ2-5; 7 nucleotides match TRBD2. The CDR3 loop reads CASVRGDGHEETQYF. The CDR3 DNA follows: TGTGCCAGCGTTCGGGGGGACGGTCACGAAGAGACCCAGTACTTC.